The entry below gives a single TCR beta chain sequence along with its context. In this sample, this clone turned up many times. Its antigen remains undetermined. No base qualities exist here, and no much larger clone lies one base off it. This sample was taken from a study of metastatic and nonmetastatic thyroid tumors (dated by TCRdb to the early 2020s). The study in broad terms: Repertoires were compared across peripheral blood and tumor or nodule tissue samples from malignant and benign thyroid patients.

No treatment had been received by any patient before thyroid surgery. Patient clinical samples collected from 2012 to 2018 were retrospectively analysed using T-cell receptor beta sequencing. Preparation of the library involved PCR. The listed sequencing device is Illumina HiSeq 4000. The TCR beta-chain CDR3 region of each patient was profiled by high-throughput sequencing. The original methods were these. CDR3 differences across clinicopathological groups were used to build a classifier for discriminating distant-metastatic papillary thyroid cancer patients. Repertoire diversity was assessed with the Shannon index, and tumor-blood repertoire similarity with the Morisita-Horn index. TCRdb redid the processing of the public reads, applying fastp at Q25 and MiXCR, and retained in-frame beta chains. V and J calls and clone size were set by TCRdb, not the authors. A total of fewer than 50,000 clones appear in this sample, roughly 15% of them only once. Of the sample, roughly 20% is held by the ten largest clones.

On the study overall, not on this receptor specifically: TCR beta diversity was reported as significantly higher in malignant tumors than in benign nodules, in both blood and tumor samples.

The CDR3 runs 17 residues from the cysteine to the phenylalanine. Here the CDR3 DNA is all that survives: 51 bases in frame from base 1. V ends up 6 bases short and J 4 bases short, with an unmatched junction base count of 6. As encoded in the germline V gene, CDR1 is MNHNS while CDR2 is SASEGT. The TCR originated in a female donor with papillary thyroid cancer or a benign thyroid nodule (not recorded which). Some clones in this sample may be carry-over from other donors' samples. This receptor chain uses TRBV6-1 and TRBJ2-2; TRBD2 aligns with 15 central bases. The source material was blood. The sequenced DNA is TGTGCCAGCAGCCAGGGACTAGCGGGAGGTCGCACCGGGGAGCTGTTTTTT. It translates to CASSQGLAGGRTGELFF.